This T cell receptor (beta chain) was captured by sequencing in a study of cytomegalovirus exposure and HLA in healthy donors. The V and J ends lost 8 bases and 2 bases respectively, with 13 bases between them. This CDR3 region has 15 residues. Germline CDR1 reads MNHEY; CDR2 reads SMNVEV (reference sequence). The primer mix had 60 Vbeta and 13 Jbeta primers. The assay was immunoSEQ multiplex PCR, and TCRdb's table has in-frame clones only and misses some. The profile covers around 50,000 clones, with less than 75% appearing a single time and 5% to 7.5% taken by the ten largest. General study results and limits: The authors later found TCR association rates varying by HLA locus, with DRB1 most and HLA-C fewest. The classifier reportedly diagnosed cytomegalovirus status with high sensitivity and specificity.

A note on this clone: The antigen is unknown.

Input material: PBMCs. The clonotype was recovered from a man younger than 45 in good health and CMV-seronegative. This chain joins TRBV27 and TRBJ2-6, with TRBD2 as a possible D gene (5 bases). CDR3 loop: CASSILAAGANVLTF. Here the CDR3 DNA reads TGTGCCAGCTCAATTCTAGCCGCTGGGGCCAACGTCCTGACTTTC.